This TCR beta chain emerged from a study of blood T cell repertoires in COVID-19. The table came from immunoSEQ multiplex PCR; TCRdb's copy has only in-frame clones and leaves some out. The data show some 39,000 clones, with around 86% seen just once and about 5% held by the top ten. Per the germline V gene, CDR1 is MNHEY and CDR2 is SMNVEV (reference sequence). V lost 7 bases to trimming and J lost 4 bases, with 12 bases between them. The CDR3 loop spans 13 amino acids. The TCR originated in a man aged 40-49 years with active COVID-19. The sample taken for sequencing was peripheral blood. V is TRBV27 and J is TRBJ2-3, with D perhaps matching TRBD2 (5 bases). CDR3 residues: CASNRGDADTQYF. Written as DNA, the CDR3 is TGTGCCAGCAACCGGGGAGACGCAGATACGCAGTATTTT.